The TCR beta chain described here comes from a study of identifying expanded T cells in peripheral blood. General observations from the study: About 1.3 clones differed between technical replicates, versus around 16 and 19 over time.

Sequencing was performed with immunoSEQ multiplex PCR; in TCRdb, only in-frame clones are kept and a portion is missing. Of more than 95,000 clones listed, more than 75% are singletons. Regarding this clone: Its antigen is currently unknown.

No infections or other immune events were documented during collection. The receptor's source is a person between 18 and 75 years old in good health. Sequencing was performed on blood.

The CDR3 region has the DNA TGTGCCAGCAGCCTATTAACTAGCGGGGGGACCGGGGAGCTGTTTTTT. Its protein product is CASSLLTSGGTGELFF. This chain uses TRBV4-2 with TRBJ2-2, with 12 nucleotides matching TRBD2. J gave up 5 bases and V 4 bases, and 5 bases lay outside the gene matches. This CDR3 contains 16 residues. CDR1 is LGHNA and CDR2 is YNFKEQ in the germline V gene.